What follows are 13 T cell receptor beta chains derived from one specimen sequenced in a study of cytomegalovirus exposure and HLA in healthy donors. Primers for the PCR totalled 60 Vbeta and 13 Jbeta. Libraries were prepared by immunoSEQ multiplex PCR; TCRdb keeps only in-frame clonotypes and omits some of them. The sample contains under 110,000 clones, roughly 82% of which appear only once. Sequences were obtained from PBMCs. Receptors were obtained from a man in his fifties in good health and CMV-seronegative.

The chain combines TRBV4-3 with TRBJ2-1, with 11 bases fitting TRBD2. The V segment lost 4 bases and the J segment 2 bases; nucleotides outside the gene matches: 10. This CDR3 has 18 residues. The germline gives CDR1 LGHNA, CDR2 YSLEER. The CDR3 loop reads CASSRTSLAGGTYNEQFF. The DNA of the CDR3 is TGCGCCAGCAGCCGGACCTCCCTAGCGGGAGGTACCTACAATGAGCAGTTCTTC.

The rearrangement uses TRBV27 and TRBJ2-1; tentatively, D is TRBD2 (6 bases). Germline V CDR1 and CDR2: MNHEY, SMNVEV (reference sequence). This CDR3 comprises 14 residues. Between the trimmed V and J ends, which lost 6 bases and 4 bases, there was a span of 13 bases. CDR3 amino acids: CASRVGGAYNEQFF. Written as DNA, the CDR3 is TGTGCCAGCAGGGTGGGGGGAGCTTACAATGAGCAGTTCTTC.

The chain carries TRBV10-1 and TRBJ1-6, with D hard to call. The CDR3 runs to 12 residues. Germline loops: CDR1 WNHNN, CDR2 SYGVQD (reference sequence). V was shortened by 4 bases and J by 11 bases, with 9 bases between the two germline ends. The chain's CDR3 is CASSVDNPPLHF. The CDR3 region has the DNA TGCGCCAGCAGTGTTGACAATCCACCCCTCCACTTT.

The chain couples TRBV2 to TRBJ2-1, with TRBD2 matching 7 bases. V lost 2 bases and J lost 2; bases outside the gene matches: 6. Germline CDR1 and CDR2: SNHLY and FYNNEI. The CDR3 is 16 amino acids. The CDR3 DNA reads TGTGCCAGCAGTGAACGGGCTAGCGGAACCTACAATGAGCAGTTCTTC. Translated: CASSERASGTYNEQFF.

The chain carries TRBV5-4 and TRBJ1-1; the match to TRBD1 covers 9 bases. The germline V gene encodes CDR1 SGHNT and CDR2 YYREEE (reference sequence). This CDR3 region has 15 residues. V lost 1 base and J lost 10; bases outside the gene matches: 11. CDR3 coding DNA: TGTGCCAGCAGCTTGAGGGGACAGGGTGCTTTTGGAGCTTTCTTT. It codes for CASSLRGQGAFGAFF. Looking up the rest from reference TRBV5-4 and TRBJ1-1 gives the full variable domain: ETGVTQSPTHLIKTRGQQVTLRCSSQSGHNTVSWYQQALGQGPQFIFQYYREEENGRGNFPPRFSGLQFPNYSSELNVNALELDDSALYLCASSLRGQGAFGAFFGQGTRLTVV.

The CDR3 sequence is CASRAGDQPQHF. The DNA for the CDR3 is TGTGCCAGCAGGGCAGGCGATCAGCCCCAGCATTTT. The chain carries TRBV6-6 and TRBJ1-5; D is ambiguous. The CDR3 spans 12 residues. Trimming shortened V by 6 bases and J by 5 bases, and 8 bases separated the two germline ends. Germline V gene data show CDR1 as MNHNY and CDR2 as SVGAGI (reference sequence).

The chain combines TRBV19 with TRBJ1-5; D may be TRBD1 (6 bases). Germline V gene lookup returns CDR1 LNHDA and CDR2 SQIVND (reference sequence). V was pared by 5 bases and J by 7 bases, with 15 bases between. The CDR3 length is 14 residues. CDR3 DNA sequence: TGTGCCAGTAGTTTACAGGGAAAGGCGCAGCCCCAGCATTTT. This codes for CASSLQGKAQPQHF. The variable domain in full, with the rest retrieved from reference TRBV19 and TRBJ1-5, is DGGITQSPKYLFRKEGQNVTLSCEQNLNHDAMYWYRQDPGQGLRLIYYSQIVNDFQKGDIAEGYSVSREKKESFPLTVTSAQKNPTAFYLCASSLQGKAQPQHFGDGTRLSIL.

Sample share makes this clone large. A junction boundary mismatches the germline segment, possibly from a read error. The genes are TRBV7-7 and TRBJ2-3; D is perhaps TRBD2 (5 bases). Germline V gene sequence: CDR1 SSHAT, CDR2 FNYEAQ (reference sequence). The CDR3 loop spans 13 amino acids. CDR3 in DNA: TGTGCTAGCAGTCAAGTGGCGGGAGATACGCAGTATTTT. This gives the protein CASSQVAGDTQYF.

This chain links TRBV18 with TRBJ2-7; a possible D gene is TRBD1 (6 bases). The CDR3 extends over 16 amino acids. Trimming removed 0 bases at V and 6 bases at J, with 18 bases between. CDR1 and CDR2 from the germline V gene are KGHSH and LQKENI. The CDR3 protein is CASSPPGAPPWSEQYF. For the CDR3, the DNA is TGTGCCAGCTCACCACCGGGGGCCCCTCCCTGGTCCGAGCAGTACTTC. Variable domain in full (rest from reference TRBV18 and TRBJ2-7): NAGVMQNPRHLVRRRGQEARLRCSPMKGHSHVYWYRQLPEEGLKFMVYLQKENIIDESGMPKERFSAEFPKEGPSILRIQQVVRGDSAAYFCASSPPGAPPWSEQYFGPGTRLTVT.

This clone was observed a single time. The rearrangement links TRBV4-3 to TRBJ1-1; TRBD1 matches at 9 bases. The V and J ends lost 5 bases and 5 bases, in that order; junction bases with no gene match: 6. Germline V lookup: CDR1 LGHNA, CDR2 YSLEER. This CDR3 spans 14 amino acids. CDR3 amino acids: CASSVGQGKTEAFF. CDR3 nucleotide sequence: TGCGCCAGCAGCGTCGGACAGGGGAAGACTGAAGCTTTCTTT.

V and J are TRBV9 and TRBJ2-1; 10 positions agree with TRBD1. V gave up 4 bases and J gave up 4 bases; unmatched junction bases: 5. Germline V gene data show CDR1 as SGDLS and CDR2 as YYNGEE. There are 15 residues in the CDR3. The chain's CDR3 is CASSQEGQGYNEQFF. For the CDR3, the DNA is TGTGCCAGCAGCCAGGAGGGACAGGGGTACAATGAGCAGTTCTTC.

The chain carries TRBV6-5 and TRBJ2-7, with D perhaps matching TRBD2 (6 bases). The CDR3 is 14 amino acids. The germline gives CDR1 MNHEY, CDR2 SVGAGI. V lost 4 bases, J lost 5 bases, and 15 bases lay in between. The CDR3 DNA follows: TGTGCCAGCAGTTCCAGGACTAAAATCAACGAGCAGTACTTC. It translates to CASSSRTKINEQYF.

This chain links TRBV18 with TRBJ2-2, with 8 bases lining up with TRBD1. The CDR3 loop spans 15 amino acids. Germline V gives CDR1 KGHSH, CDR2 LQKENI. V trimming: 6 bases; J trimming: 1 base; junction bases outside the gene matches: 4. This chain's CDR3 is CASSTDRENTGELFF. The CDR3 DNA follows: TGTGCCAGCTCGACGGACAGGGAGAACACCGGGGAGCTGTTTTTT. Looking up the rest from reference TRBV18 and TRBJ2-2 gives the full variable domain: NAGVMQNPRHLVRRRGQEARLRCSPMKGHSHVYWYRQLPEEGLKFMVYLQKENIIDESGMPKERFSAEFPKEGPSILRIQQVVRGDSAAYFCASSTDRENTGELFFGEGSRLTVL.